The 19 T cell receptor beta chains listed next were all sequenced from one sample in a study of cytomegalovirus exposure and HLA in healthy donors. Both 60 Vbeta primers and 13 Jbeta primers went into the PCR. Method: immunoSEQ multiplex PCR; TCRdb's copy keeps in-frame clones and lacks some. Of about 130,000 clones listed, about 83% are singletons. The material sequenced was PBMCs. The receptors shown here come from a woman between 40 and 55 years old in good health and CMV-seropositive.

The chain has TRBV10-3 and TRBJ1-1, with a weak D call TRBD1 (6 bases). This CDR3 comprises 17 residues. Trimming shortened V by 8 bases and J by 1 base, and 23 bases separated the two germline ends. Germline V gives CDR1 ENHRY, CDR2 SYGVKD. The CDR3 sequence: CAIGQEQGPLGNTEAFF. CDR3 DNA sequence: TGTGCCATCGGTCAAGAACAGGGCCCCCTTGGGAACACTGAAGCTTTCTTT.

The chain employs TRBV15 and TRBJ1-5; D not resolved. CDR3 size: 13 residues. Looked up from germline, CDR1 is LNHNV and CDR2 is YYDKDF (reference sequence). V lost 6 bases, J lost 3 bases, and 9 bases lay in between. The CDR3 loop is CATRSVYNQPQHF. The CDR3, as DNA: TGTGCCACCAGGTCTGTGTACAATCAGCCCCAGCATTTT.

In DNA form, the CDR3 reads TGCGCCAGCAGCCAAGATGTTGGCAGGCTCTACAATGAGCAGTTCTTC. Encoded protein: CASSQDVGRLYNEQFF. The chain uses TRBV4-1 and TRBJ2-1, with D unclear. In germline, CDR1 is MGHRA, CDR2 YSYEKL. The CDR3 is 16 residues long. With 0 bases removed from V and 3 bases from J, the gap between germline ends came to 12 bases.

V usage is TRBV5-6 and J usage is TRBJ2-1, with D tentatively TRBD1 (6 bases). Germline V gene lookup returns CDR1 SGHDT and CDR2 YYEEEE. The CDR3 is 11 amino acids. V was pared by 3 bases and J by 10 bases, with 8 bases between. This chain's CDR3 is CASSYQGEQFF. The CDR3 bases are TGTGCCAGCAGCTACCAGGGGGAGCAGTTCTTC.

This chain joins TRBV7-6 and TRBJ1-1; D not resolved. This CDR3 contains 13 residues. V was pared by 5 bases and J by 1 base, with 8 bases between. Per germline, CDR1 SGHVS and CDR2 FNYEAQ. CDR3 DNA sequence: TGTGCCAGCAGCCCCCGTCGGAACACTGAAGCTTTCTTT. Translation gives CASSPRRNTEAFF.

The chain carries TRBV11-2 and TRBJ2-5; D is ambiguous. CDR1 and CDR2 from the germline V gene are SGHAT and FQNNGV. Trimming cost V 2 bases and J 1 base, with 8 bases left between them. The CDR3 runs to 14 residues. The CDR3 here is CASSLPAIQETQYF. The CDR3 DNA is TGTGCCAGCAGCTTACCCGCGATCCAAGAGACCCAGTACTTC.

This clone has only one observation. This sequence joins TRBV10-3 and TRBJ2-3; 7 bases are a match to TRBD1. Losses at the gene ends were 4 bases for V and 3 bases for J; bases not matched to a gene: 1. Germline CDR1 and CDR2: ENHRY and SYGVKD. This CDR3 has 13 amino acids. CDR3 amino acids: CAISAGQTDTQYF. The CDR3 DNA sequence: TGTGCCATCAGTGCGGGACAGACAGATACGCAGTATTTT.

The genes are TRBV19 and TRBJ1-1; a possible D gene is TRBD1 (5 bases). The CDR3 runs to 14 residues. Germline values: CDR1 LNHDA, CDR2 SQIVND (reference sequence). Trimming left V 4 bases short and J 0 bases short, with 9 bases between. CDR3 protein: CASSNRGMNTEAFF. CDR3 coding DNA: TGTGCCAGTAGTAATAGGGGAATGAACACTGAAGCTTTCTTT.

This chain uses TRBV5-1 with TRBJ2-5, with D possibly matching TRBD2 (5 bases). The CDR3 extends over 12 amino acids. Germline-derived CDR1 and CDR2 are SGHRS and YFSETQ. The V gene lost 5 bases and the J gene lost 1 base, with 6 bases spanning the gap. CDR3: CASSRGQETQYF. The CDR3 DNA reads TGCGCCAGCAGTCGGGGCCAAGAGACCCAGTACTTC.

This rearrangement joins TRBV27 to TRBJ1-1; D may be TRBD1 (6 bases). Between the trimmed V and J ends, which lost 0 bases and 7 bases, there was a span of 9 bases. Germline V lookup: CDR1 MNHEY, CDR2 SMNVEV (reference sequence). The CDR3 runs 13 residues. The CDR3 loop is CASSLSGALEAFF. The CDR3 DNA reads TGTGCCAGCAGTTTATCGGGGGCCCTTGAAGCTTTCTTT.

This chain connects TRBV20-1 to TRBJ2-5, with D uncertain. Matching the DNA end better, TRBJ2-7 makes the J call doubtful. The CDR3 totals 9 residues. Per the germline V gene, CDR1 is DFQATT and CDR2 is SNEGSKA (reference sequence). DNA of the CDR3: TGCAGTGCCAACTACGAGCAGTACTTC. Protein sequence: CSANYEQYF.

The chain recombines TRBV6-6 with TRBJ2-3, with 7 bases lining up with TRBD1. The junction had 5 bases not matched to a gene; V was cut back by 6 bases and J by 2 bases. Germline CDR1 is MNHNY and CDR2 is SVGAGI (reference sequence). The CDR3 consists of 14 residues. The CDR3: CASRRQGYTDTQYF. As DNA, the CDR3 is TGTGCCAGCAGGCGACAGGGCTACACAGATACGCAGTATTTT.

DNA of the CDR3: TGCGCCAGCAGCCAAGACCCACCGGGACAGGGTCCGGGGAGGCAGTACTTC. It yields the protein CASSQDPPGQGPGRQYF. V and J are TRBV4-1 and TRBJ2-5; 9 nucleotides agree with TRBD1. The CDR3 totals 17 residues. Germline V CDR1 and CDR2: MGHRA, YSYEKL. The junction had 16 bases not matched to a gene; V was cut back by 0 bases and J by 11 bases.

The rearrangement uses TRBV19 and TRBJ2-1; no reliable D call. This CDR3 is 12 amino acids long. Germline CDR1 LNHDA, CDR2 SQIVND (reference sequence). Between the trimmed V and J ends, which lost 6 bases and 5 bases, there was a span of 8 bases. The CDR3 spells CASSPNDNEQFF. The CDR3 DNA reads TGTGCCAGTAGCCCCAATGACAATGAGCAGTTCTTC.

The chain carries TRBV5-1 and TRBJ2-6; D may be TRBD2 (5 bases). Germline assignment: CDR1 SGHRS and CDR2 YFSETQ. The CDR3 is 15 residues long. V was pared by 0 bases and J by 4 bases, with 8 bases between. CDR3 amino acids: CASSLGGSGANVLTF. The CDR3 region has the DNA TGCGCCAGCAGCTTGGGAGGGTCCGGGGCCAACGTCCTGACTTTC.

This clone was observed a few times. One end of the junction does not line up with germline, which may come from a read error. The chain combines TRBV7-7 with TRBJ2-5; 7 bases align to TRBD2. Germline V gene lookup returns CDR1 SSHAT and CDR2 FNYEAQ (reference sequence). The CDR3 is 15 residues long. The chain's CDR3 is CASSPFRTREETQYF. Here the CDR3 DNA reads TGTGCTAGCAGCCCCTTTAGGACTAGGGAGGAGACCCAGTACTTC.

V and J are TRBV7-9 and TRBJ2-1; D possibly corresponds to TRBD2 (6 bases). V was pared by 6 bases and J by 7 bases, with 16 bases between. Germline CDR1 reads SEHNR; CDR2 reads FQNEAQ (reference sequence). There are 14 residues in the CDR3. The CDR3, as DNA: TGTGCCAGCAGTTTTAGCGGAGAGGGGAATGAGCAGTTCTTC. This gives the protein CASSFSGEGNEQFF. Looking up the rest from reference TRBV7-9 and TRBJ2-1 gives the full variable domain: DTGVSQNPRHKITKRGQNVTFRCDPISEHNRLYWYRQTLGQGPEFLTYFQNEAQLEKSRLLSDRFSAERPKGSFSTLEIQRTEQGDSAMYLCASSFSGEGNEQFFGPGTRLTVL.

This chain uses TRBV28 with TRBJ2-1, with TRBD1 as a possible D gene (6 bases). Trimming stripped 6 bases from V and 3 bases from J, with 15 bases between. The CDR3 consists of 15 residues. Germline-derived CDR1 and CDR2 are MDHEN and SYDVKM. CDR3 sequence: CASRQGFFNYNEQFF. As DNA, the CDR3 is TGTGCCAGCAGGCAGGGGTTTTTTAACTACAATGAGCAGTTCTTC.

The chain has TRBV19 and TRBJ2-2; D unclear. Trimming removed 7 bases at V and 1 base at J, with 16 bases between. Germline V CDR1 and CDR2: LNHDA, SQIVND (reference sequence). This CDR3 spans 16 amino acids. DNA of the CDR3: TGTGCCAGTACCGCGAGCAGGATCCGGAACACCGGGGAGCTGTTTTTT. Its translation is CASTASRIRNTGELFF.